Shown below are 11 T cell receptor beta chains from a single sample sequenced in a study of patients and donors after allogeneic stem cell transplantation. One entry per CDR3 protein, called by TCRdb with MiXCR from the RT-PCR reads. The sample yields 150,000 to 250,000 distinct CDR3 sequences, 40% to 45% seen once. Sequencing was carried out using blood, either unsorted or a sorted T cell fraction (not recorded which). The receptors derive from a human donor who was either an allogeneic HSCT recipient or a stem cell or donor lymphocyte infusion donor (not recorded which). It is not recorded whose cells these are; they may come from a transplant donor.

This clonotype was seen only a few times. The V gene is TRBV5-5, the J gene TRBJ2-1; D is possibly TRBD1 (5 bases). This CDR3 has 15 amino acids. Trimming took 6 bases from V and 0 from J, leaving 13 bases between them. Germline CDR1 is SGHKS and CDR2 is YYEKEE (reference sequence). CDR3 in DNA: TGTGCCAGCACCAGGGAAGATAGCTCCTACAATGAGCAGTTCTTC. Translated: CASTREDSSYNEQFF.

This clonotype was observed a handful of times. V is TRBV12-3 or TRBV12-4 and J is TRBJ1-5; D might be TRBD1 (6 bases). V lost 5 bases, J lost 6 bases, and 26 bases lay in between. The CDR3 runs to 18 residues. Here the CDR3 DNA reads TGTGCCAGCAGTCCCCGGTTCCGGACAGTCCTCTCTTCTCAGCCCCAGCATTTT. Translated, it gives CASSPRFRTVLSSQPQHF.

This clonotype was observed a few times. CDR3 DNA sequence: TGCAGCGTTGAAAGGCAGGCAGGCGAAGCTTTCTTT. Translating gives CSVERQAGEAFF. V gene TRBV29-1 combines with J gene TRBJ1-1; D not resolved. The germline gives CDR1 SQVTM, CDR2 ANQGSEA. Trimming stripped 2 bases from V and 8 bases from J, with 12 bases between. The CDR3 covers 12 residues.

This clonotype appeared a few times. This chain uses TRBV3-1 with TRBJ1-1, with unresolved D. This CDR3 region has 15 residues. CDR1 is LGHDT and CDR2 is YNNKEL in the germline V gene (reference sequence). Between the trimmed V and J ends, which lost 1 base and 1 base, there was a span of 10 bases. The CDR3 DNA follows: TGTGCCAGCAGCCAAGTGGGCCGACAGAACACTGAAGCTTTCTTT. It translates to CASSQVGRQNTEAFF.

This clonotype has only one observation. The V gene is TRBV5-1, the J gene TRBJ1-2; D gene ambiguous. This CDR3 contains 15 residues. Trimming left V 0 bases short and J 3 bases short, with 12 bases between. Germline V gene data show CDR1 as SGHRS and CDR2 as YFSETQ. The DNA for the CDR3 is TGCGCCAGCAGCTTGGCCTTAGGGAGCGACTATGGCTACACCTTC. It yields the protein CASSLALGSDYGYTF. Full variable domain (outside the CDR3, taken from reference TRBV5-1 and TRBJ1-2): KAGVTQTPRYLIKTRGQQVTLSCSPISGHRSVSWYQQTPGQGLQFLFEYFSETQRNKGNFPGRFSGRQFSNSRSEMNVSTLELGDSALYLCASSLALGSDYGYTFGSGTRLTVV.

The genes are TRBV6-6 and TRBJ1-1; 8 positions agree with TRBD1. Germline trimming cut 4 bases from V and 8 bases from J; bases unmatched to any gene: 12. The length of the CDR3 is 15 residues. Germline CDR1 reads MNHNY; CDR2 reads SVGAGI (reference sequence). CDR3 in DNA: TGTGCCAGCAGTTTTCTGGCAGGGGGCTATTTGGAAGCTTTCTTT. Translating gives CASSFLAGGYLEAFF.

V and J are TRBV12-3 or TRBV12-4 and TRBJ1-1; no clear D. There are 14 residues in the CDR3. V gave up 8 bases and J gave up 1 base, with 14 bases separating them. CDR3 region: CASGQMNRNTEAFF. The CDR3, as DNA: TGTGCCAGCGGTCAAATGAACCGGAACACTGAAGCTTTCTTT.

This clonotype showed up just a few times. V and J are TRBV5-1 and TRBJ1-2; maybe TRBD1 (6 bases). The CDR3 length is 16 residues. The germline gives CDR1 SGHRS, CDR2 YFSETQ. The germline V and J ends were trimmed by 1 base and 2 bases, with 15 bases remaining between them. The CDR3 DNA reads TGCGCCAGCAGCTTGACAGGGAAGGCGCAAAACTATGGCTACACCTTC. Translation gives CASSLTGKAQNYGYTF.

The J gene is TRBJ2-1, the V gene TRBV15, with 9 bases lining up with TRBD2. The V segment lost 6 bases and the J segment 2 bases; nucleotides outside the gene matches: 11. From germline, CDR1 is LNHNV and CDR2 YYDKDF (reference sequence). The CDR3 totals 17 residues. CDR3 region: CATSSPYEREAYNEQFF. Written as DNA, the CDR3 is TGTGCCACCAGTTCTCCCTATGAGCGGGAGGCCTACAATGAGCAGTTCTTC.

The chain combines TRBV9 with TRBJ2-2; 7 nucleotides line up with TRBD1. Unmatched junction bases numbered 9, after V lost 4 bases and J lost 6 bases. The length of the CDR3 is 15 residues. Germline V gene data show CDR1 as SGDLS and CDR2 as YYNGEE. The DNA for the CDR3 is TGTGCCAGCAGCAAAACAGGGGCGTATGCCGGGGAGCTGTTTTTT. Amino acids: CASSKTGAYAGELFF.

This clonotype has just a few counts. The V and J genes are TRBV5-1 and TRBJ1-2; 9 bases agree with TRBD1. From germline, CDR1 is SGHRS and CDR2 YFSETQ. The CDR3 sequence is 15 residues long. Trimming removed 7 bases from V and 4 bases from J; junction bases left unmatched: 11. CDR3 region: CASHTGTGLRYGYTF. DNA of the CDR3: TGCGCCAGCCATACCGGGACAGGGTTGCGCTATGGCTACACCTTC.